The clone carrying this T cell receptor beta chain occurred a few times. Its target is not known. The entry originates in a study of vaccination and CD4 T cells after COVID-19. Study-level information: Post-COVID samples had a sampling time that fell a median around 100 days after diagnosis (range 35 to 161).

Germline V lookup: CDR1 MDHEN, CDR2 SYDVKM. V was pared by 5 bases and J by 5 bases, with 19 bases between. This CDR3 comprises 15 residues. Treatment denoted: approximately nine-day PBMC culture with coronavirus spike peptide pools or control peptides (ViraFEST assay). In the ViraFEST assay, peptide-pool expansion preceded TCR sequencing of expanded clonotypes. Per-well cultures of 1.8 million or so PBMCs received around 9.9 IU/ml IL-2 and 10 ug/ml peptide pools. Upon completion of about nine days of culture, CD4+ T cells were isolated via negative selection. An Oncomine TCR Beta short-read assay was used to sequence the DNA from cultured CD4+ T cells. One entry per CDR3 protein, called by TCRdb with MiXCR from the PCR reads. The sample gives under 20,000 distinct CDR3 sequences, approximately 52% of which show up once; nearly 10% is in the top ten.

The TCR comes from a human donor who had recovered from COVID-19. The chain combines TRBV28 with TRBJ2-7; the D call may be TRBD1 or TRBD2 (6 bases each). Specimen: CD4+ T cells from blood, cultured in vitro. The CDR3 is CASSTTGSQRDEQYF. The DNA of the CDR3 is TGTGCCAGCAGTACAACAGGGTCCCAGCGGGACGAGCAGTACTTC.